This T cell receptor beta chain was sequenced for a study of T cell repertoires in cytomegalovirus infection (dated by TCRdb to about 2019). About the study as a whole: The peptide stimulations were aimed at well-studied HLA-B-restricted epitopes as well as recently identified HLA-C-restricted CMV epitopes, whose presentation resists viral immunomodulation. The HLA type of each donor mattered for the analysis, because public TCR beta signatures pointed to carriage of CMV infection along with the matching HLA type.

The germline V gene sets CDR1 to MNHEY and CDR2 to SVGEGT. The CDR3 sequence holds 16 residues, the cysteine and phenylalanine included. The entry retains the CDR3 DNA only, 48 bases that are in frame from base 1. Trimming removed 1 base from V and 1 base from J; the gene matches leave 4 bases unexplained. The sample's treatment or condition label, decoded: in vitro stimulation with specific CMV peptide epitopes to enrich CMV-specific T cells. These reads were obtained on an Illumina HiSeq 1500. The public reads were reprocessed in TCRdb via fastp at Q25 and MiXCR, keeping in-frame beta chains. Entries are consolidated by CDR3 protein sequence, retaining the most common genes and DNA. The sample table records about 310,000 distinct CDR3 sequences; around a quarter of these occur just once. The top ten clones comprise 13% of the sample. On the study overall, not on this receptor specifically: The ex vivo response was dominated by HLA-C-restricted CMV-specific TCR beta clonotypes, which also provided the single most frequent clonotype in two of eight donors. In both this cohort and an independent roughly 330-donor cohort, the cumulative frequency of public TCR beta family members distinguished carriers of CMV infection plus the relevant HLA type.

This clonotype was detected a few times. The specificity of this receptor is unknown. No quality values exist for individual bases; no much larger clone is one base distant. In this chain, TRBV6-2 or TRBV6-3 is recombined with TRBJ2-1; 7 bases in the junction line up with TRBD2. The clonotype was recovered from a human donor in good health (CMV status not recorded). Some clones in this sample may be carry-over from other donors' samples. The starting material was cultured PBMCs, obtained from culture after CMV antigen stimulation. The DNA sequence is TGTGCCAGCAGTTACTATGTGGGAGGGTCCTACAATGAGCAGTTCTTC. Its protein product is CASSYYVGGSYNEQFF.